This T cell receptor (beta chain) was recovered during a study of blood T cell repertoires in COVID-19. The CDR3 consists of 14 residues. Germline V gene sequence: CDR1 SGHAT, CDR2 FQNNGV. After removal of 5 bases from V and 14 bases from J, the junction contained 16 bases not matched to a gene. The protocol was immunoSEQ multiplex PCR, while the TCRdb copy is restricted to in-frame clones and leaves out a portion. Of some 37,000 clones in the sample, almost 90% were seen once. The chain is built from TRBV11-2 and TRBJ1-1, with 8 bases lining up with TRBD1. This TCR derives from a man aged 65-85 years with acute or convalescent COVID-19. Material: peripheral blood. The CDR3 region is CASSMNRQGSVPFF. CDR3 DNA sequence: TGTGCCAGCAGCATGAACCGACAGGGGTCAGTTCCCTTCTTT.